This entry concerns a single T cell receptor (beta chain). Its antigen is currently unknown. The data are from a study of T cell responses to AZD1222 COVID-19 vaccine. Germline V CDR1 and CDR2: LGHDT, YNNKEL (reference sequence). The CDR3 is 16 residues long. V was trimmed by 4 bases and J by 6 bases, leaving 18 bases between them. Pooled in the analysis were second doses at about 4 or about 12 weeks. The repertoire was sequenced with immunoSEQ multiplex PCR; TCRdb's copy has only in-frame clones and lacks some. The table shows about 180,000 clones, with approximately 94% occurring only once. Study outcomes and limitations: Reports indicate that nearly half of spike-specific TCRs are directed at unmutated variant regions. The CD4 TCRs associated with vaccination extended across spike and predominated at 160-218 and 743-854. Repertoire sampling was restricted to post-peak T cell response timepoints.

The V call is TRBV3-1 (or the pseudogene TRBV3-2), the J call TRBJ1-4, with D hard to call. This receptor was obtained from an adult who received the AZD1222 COVID-19 vaccine. The material was peripheral blood, obtained 28 days after the second AZD1222 dose. The CDR3 DNA sequence: TGTGCCAGCAGCCCCCAAGAAGGATATGGAGATGAAAAACTGTTTTTT. This encodes CASSPQEGYGDEKLFF.